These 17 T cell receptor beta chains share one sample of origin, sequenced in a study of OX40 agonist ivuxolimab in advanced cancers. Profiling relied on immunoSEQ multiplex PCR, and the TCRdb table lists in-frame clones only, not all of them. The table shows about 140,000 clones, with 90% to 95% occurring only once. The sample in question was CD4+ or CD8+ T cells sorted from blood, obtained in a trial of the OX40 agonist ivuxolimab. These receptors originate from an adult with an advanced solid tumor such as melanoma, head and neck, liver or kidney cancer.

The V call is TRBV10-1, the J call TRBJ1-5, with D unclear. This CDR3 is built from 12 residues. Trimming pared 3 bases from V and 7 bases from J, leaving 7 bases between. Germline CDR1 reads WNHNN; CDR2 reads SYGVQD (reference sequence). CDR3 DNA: TGCGCCAGCAGTGAAGGAGGGCAGCCCCAGCATTTT. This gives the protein CASSEGGQPQHF.

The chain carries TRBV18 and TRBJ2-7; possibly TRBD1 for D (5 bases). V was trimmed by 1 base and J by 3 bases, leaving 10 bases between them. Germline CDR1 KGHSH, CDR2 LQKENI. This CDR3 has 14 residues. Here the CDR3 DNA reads TGTGCCAGCTCACCACGGACAATGATCTACGAGCAGTACTTC. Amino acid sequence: CASSPRTMIYEQYF.

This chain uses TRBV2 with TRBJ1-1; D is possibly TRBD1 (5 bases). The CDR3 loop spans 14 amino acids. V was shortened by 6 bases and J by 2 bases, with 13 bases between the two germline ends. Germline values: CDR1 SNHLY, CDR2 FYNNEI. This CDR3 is CASRRDGLNTEAFF. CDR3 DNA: TGTGCCAGCAGGCGGGACGGGCTTAACACTGAAGCTTTCTTT.

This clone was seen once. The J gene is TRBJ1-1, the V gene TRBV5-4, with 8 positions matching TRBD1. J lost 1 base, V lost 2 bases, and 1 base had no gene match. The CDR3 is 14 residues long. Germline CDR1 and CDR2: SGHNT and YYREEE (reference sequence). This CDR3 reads CASSFGTGNTEAFF. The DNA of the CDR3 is TGTGCCAGCAGCTTCGGGACAGGGAACACTGAAGCTTTCTTT.

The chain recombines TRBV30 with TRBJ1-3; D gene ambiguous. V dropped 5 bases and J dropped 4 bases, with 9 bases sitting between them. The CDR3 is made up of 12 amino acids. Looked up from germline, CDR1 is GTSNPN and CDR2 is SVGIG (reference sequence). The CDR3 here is CAWAPGGNTIYF. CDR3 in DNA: TGTGCCTGGGCCCCGGGGGGAAACACCATATATTTT.

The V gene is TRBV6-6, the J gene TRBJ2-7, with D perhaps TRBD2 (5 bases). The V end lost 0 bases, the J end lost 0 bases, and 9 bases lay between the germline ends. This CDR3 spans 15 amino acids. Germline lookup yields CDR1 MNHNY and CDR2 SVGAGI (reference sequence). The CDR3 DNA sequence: TGTGCCAGCAGTTACTCTACAACTAGCTCCTACGAGCAGTACTTC. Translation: CASSYSTTSSYEQYF.

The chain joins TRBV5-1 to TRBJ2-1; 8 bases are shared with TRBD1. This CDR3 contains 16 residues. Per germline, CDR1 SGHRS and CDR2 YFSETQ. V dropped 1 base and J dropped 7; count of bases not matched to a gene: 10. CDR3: CASSLWGDRGGNEQFF. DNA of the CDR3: TGCGCCAGCAGCTTGTGGGGAGACAGGGGAGGTAATGAGCAGTTCTTC.

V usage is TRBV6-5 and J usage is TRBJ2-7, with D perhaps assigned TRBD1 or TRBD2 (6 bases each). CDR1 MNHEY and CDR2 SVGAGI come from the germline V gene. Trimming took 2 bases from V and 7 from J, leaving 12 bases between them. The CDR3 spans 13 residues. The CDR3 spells CASSYRGGTEQYF. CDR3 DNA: TGTGCCAGCAGTTACAGAGGAGGGACAGAGCAGTACTTC.

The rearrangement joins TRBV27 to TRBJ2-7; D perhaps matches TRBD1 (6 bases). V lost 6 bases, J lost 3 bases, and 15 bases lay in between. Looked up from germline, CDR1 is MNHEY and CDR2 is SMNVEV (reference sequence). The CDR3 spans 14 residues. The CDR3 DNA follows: TGTGCCAGCAGCCGGACACAGGGAAACTACGAGCAGTACTTC. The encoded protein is CASSRTQGNYEQYF.

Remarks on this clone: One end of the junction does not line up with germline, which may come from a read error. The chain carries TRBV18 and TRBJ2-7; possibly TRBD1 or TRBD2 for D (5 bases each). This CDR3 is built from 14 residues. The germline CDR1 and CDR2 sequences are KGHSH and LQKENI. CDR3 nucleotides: TGTGCCAGCTCACCGCCTAACTCCAGAGGGGCGGCAGTCTTC. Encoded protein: CASSPPNSRGAAVF.

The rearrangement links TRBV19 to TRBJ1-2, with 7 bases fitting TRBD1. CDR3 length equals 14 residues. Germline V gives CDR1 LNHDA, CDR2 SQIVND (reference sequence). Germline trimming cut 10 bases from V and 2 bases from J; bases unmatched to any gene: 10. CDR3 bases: TGTGCCACCAAACCGACGGGACAGAACTATGGCTACACCTTC. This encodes CATKPTGQNYGYTF.

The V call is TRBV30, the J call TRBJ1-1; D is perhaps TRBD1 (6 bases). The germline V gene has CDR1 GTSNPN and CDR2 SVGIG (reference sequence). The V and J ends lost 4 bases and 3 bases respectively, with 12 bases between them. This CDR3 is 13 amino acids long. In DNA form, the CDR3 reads TGTGCCTGGACTCGGGGGGCGGACACTGAAGCTTTCTTT. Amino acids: CAWTRGADTEAFF.

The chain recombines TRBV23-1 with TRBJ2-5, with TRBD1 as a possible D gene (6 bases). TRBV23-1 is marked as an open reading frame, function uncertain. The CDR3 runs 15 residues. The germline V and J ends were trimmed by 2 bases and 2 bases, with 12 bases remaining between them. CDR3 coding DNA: TGCGCCAGCAGTCAAAGGGGACAAGTACAAGAGACCCAGTACTTC. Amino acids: CASSQRGQVQETQYF.

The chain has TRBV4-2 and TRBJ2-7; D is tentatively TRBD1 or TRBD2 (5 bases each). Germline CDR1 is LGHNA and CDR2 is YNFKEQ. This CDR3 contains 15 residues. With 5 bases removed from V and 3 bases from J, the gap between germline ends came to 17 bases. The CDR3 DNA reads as TGTGCCAGCAGCTTGGATCCCCCAGGGAGCTACGAGCAGTACTTC. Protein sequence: CASSLDPPGSYEQYF.

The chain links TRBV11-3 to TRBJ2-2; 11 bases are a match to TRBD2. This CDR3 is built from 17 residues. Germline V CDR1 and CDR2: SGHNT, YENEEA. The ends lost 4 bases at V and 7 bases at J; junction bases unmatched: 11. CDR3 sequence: CASSSSLAGGRHGELFF. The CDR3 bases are TGTGCCAGCAGCTCGAGCTTAGCGGGAGGGCGACACGGGGAGCTGTTTTTT.

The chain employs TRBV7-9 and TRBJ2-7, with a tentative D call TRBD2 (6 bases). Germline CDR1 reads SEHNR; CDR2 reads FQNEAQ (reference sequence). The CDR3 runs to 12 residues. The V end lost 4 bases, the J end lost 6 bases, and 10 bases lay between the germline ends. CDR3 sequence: CASSSGGSEQYF. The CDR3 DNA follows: TGTGCCAGCAGCTCCGGAGGGAGCGAGCAGTACTTC.

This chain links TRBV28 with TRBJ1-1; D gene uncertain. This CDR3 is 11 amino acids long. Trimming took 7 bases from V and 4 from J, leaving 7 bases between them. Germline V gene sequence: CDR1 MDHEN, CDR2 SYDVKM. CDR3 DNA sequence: TGTGCCAGCAACGGGGTCACTGAAGCTTTCTTT. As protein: CASNGVTEAFF.